This T cell receptor (beta chain) was found in a study of patients and donors after allogeneic stem cell transplantation. V lost 3 bases to trimming and J lost 3 bases, with 12 bases between them. The V gene's germline CDR1 is MDHEN and CDR2 SYDVKM. The CDR3 length is 14 residues. TCRdb recomputed calls from the RT-PCR reads with MiXCR, one row per CDR3 protein. Seen here are some 200,000 distinct CDR3 sequences, about 40% observed once, and the top ten hold about 35%. The chain uses TRBV28 and TRBJ2-7, with D tentatively TRBD1 or TRBD2 (5 bases each). This TCR was sampled from a human donor who was either an allogeneic HSCT recipient or a stem cell or donor lymphocyte infusion donor (not recorded which). It is not recorded whose cells these are; they may come from a transplant donor. Sequencing was done on a sample of blood, either unsorted or a sorted T cell fraction (not recorded which). Here the CDR3 DNA reads TGTGCCAGCAGTTTCGGGACCCGAGTCTACGAGCAGTACTTC. This sequence encodes CASSFGTRVYEQYF. Based on the CDR3 plus reference TRBV28 and TRBJ2-7, the full variable domain is DVKVTQSSRYLVKRTGEKVFLECVQDMDHENMFWYRQDPGLGLRLIYFSYDVKMKEKGDIPEGYSVSREKKERFSLILESASTNQTSMYLCASSFGTRVYEQYFGPGTRLTVT.